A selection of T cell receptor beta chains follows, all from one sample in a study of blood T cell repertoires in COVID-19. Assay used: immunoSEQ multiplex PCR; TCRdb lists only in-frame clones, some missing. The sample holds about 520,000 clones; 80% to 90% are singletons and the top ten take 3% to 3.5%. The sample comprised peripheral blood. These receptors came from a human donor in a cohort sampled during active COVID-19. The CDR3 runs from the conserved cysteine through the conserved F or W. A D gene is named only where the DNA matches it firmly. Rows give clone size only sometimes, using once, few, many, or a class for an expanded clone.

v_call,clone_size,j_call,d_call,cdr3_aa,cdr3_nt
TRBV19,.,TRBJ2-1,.,CASTSQHGSYNEQFF,TGTGCCAGTACCTCACAGCACGGCTCCTACAATGAGCAGTTCTTC
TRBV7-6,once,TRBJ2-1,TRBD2,CASSLALTSGRNNEQFF,TGTGCCAGCAGCTTAGCCCTGACTAGCGGGAGAAACAATGAGCAGTTCTTC
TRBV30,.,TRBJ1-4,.,CAWSRQAGEKLFF,TGTGCCTGGAGTCGACAAGCGGGTGAAAAACTGTTTTTT
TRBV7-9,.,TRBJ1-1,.,CASSRAGFGDFNTEAFF,TGTGCCAGCAGCCGTGCCGGATTCGGAGACTTTAACACTGAAGCTTTCTTT
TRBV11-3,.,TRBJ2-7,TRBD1,CASSPGTGSSYEQYF,TGTGCCAGCAGCCCCGGGACAGGGAGCTCCTACGAGCAGTACTTC
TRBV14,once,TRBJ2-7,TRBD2,CASSQEGGLAGSSYEQYF,TGTGCCAGCAGCCAAGAAGGGGGACTAGCGGGGAGCTCCTACGAGCAGTACTTC
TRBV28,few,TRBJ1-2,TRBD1,CASIVRDRANYGYTF,TGTGCCAGCATTGTCCGGGACAGAGCTAACTATGGCTACACCTTC
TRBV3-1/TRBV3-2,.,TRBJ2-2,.,CASSQEGSTGELFF,TGTGCCAGCAGCCAAGAGGGCAGCACCGGGGAGCTGTTTTTT
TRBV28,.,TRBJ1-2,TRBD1,CASSNPGQQGANYGYTF,TGTGCCAGCAGTAACCCGGGACAGCAAGGGGCTAACTATGGCTACACCTTC
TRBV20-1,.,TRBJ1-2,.,CSASEQEGYGYTF,TGCAGTGCTAGTGAACAGGAAGGCTATGGCTACACCTTC
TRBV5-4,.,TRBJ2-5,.,CASSIRQGGGETQYF,TGTGCCAGCAGCATCCGACAGGGAGGAGGCGAGACCCAGTACTTC
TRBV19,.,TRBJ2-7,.,CASSSRYRIPREQYF,TGTGCCAGCTCATCCCGGTACAGGATACCCCGGGAGCAGTACTTC
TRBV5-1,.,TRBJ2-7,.,CASSSQGPYEQYF,TGCGCCAGCAGCTCCCAGGGTCCCTACGAGCAGTACTTC
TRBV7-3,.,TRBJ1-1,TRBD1,CASSLGDRGLNTEAFF,TGTGCCAGCAGCCTGGGGGACAGGGGGCTGAACACTGAAGCTTTCTTT
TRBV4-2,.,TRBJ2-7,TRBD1,CASSQAAGQAAYEQYF,TGTGCCAGCAGCCAAGCCGCGGGACAGGCGGCCTACGAGCAGTACTTC
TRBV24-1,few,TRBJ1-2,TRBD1,CATSERDSYGYTF,TGTGCCACCAGTGAACGGGACAGCTATGGCTACACCTTC
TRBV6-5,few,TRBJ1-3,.,CASSPLRSPTEIYF,TGTGCCAGCAGTCCTTTGCGATCCCCGACAGAGATATATTTT
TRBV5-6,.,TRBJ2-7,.,CASSLGTPNYEQYF,TGTGCCAGCAGCTTGGGGACACCGAACTACGAGCAGTACTTC
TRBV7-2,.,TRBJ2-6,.,CASSALGGLSGANVLTF,TGTGCCAGCAGCGCCCTGGGGGGACTCTCTGGGGCCAACGTCCTGACTTTC
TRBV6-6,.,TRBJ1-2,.,CASSRDYYGYTF,TGTGCCAGCAGCCGGGACTACTATGGCTACACCTTC
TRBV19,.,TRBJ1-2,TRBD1,CASSIYPPRTGGSDGYTF,TGTGCCAGTAGTATCTACCCTCCCCGGACAGGGGGGTCGGATGGCTACACCTTC
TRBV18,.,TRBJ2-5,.,CASSSAGQETQYF,TGTGCCAGCTCGAGCGCAGGGCAAGAGACCCAGTACTTC
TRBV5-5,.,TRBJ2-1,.,CASSYKEGISYNEQFF,TGTGCCAGCAGCTATAAAGAGGGAATCTCCTACAATGAGCAGTTCTTC
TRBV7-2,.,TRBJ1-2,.,CASTLEGETRHFYGYTF,TGTGCCAGCACCCTTGAGGGGGAAACTCGTCACTTCTATGGCTACACCTTC
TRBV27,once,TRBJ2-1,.,CASGRTWRNEQFF,TGTGCCAGCGGGCGGACGTGGAGGAATGAGCAGTTCTTC
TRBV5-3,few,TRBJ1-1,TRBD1,CARSLVGGVENTEAFF,TGTGCCAGAAGCTTGGTAGGGGGCGTGGAAAACACTGAAGCTTTCTTT
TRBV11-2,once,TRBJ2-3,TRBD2,CASSRLSGSRTDTQYF,TGTGCCAGCAGCCGGCTCAGCGGGAGTAGGACAGATACGCAGTATTTT
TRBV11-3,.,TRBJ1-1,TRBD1,CASSSRDREAFF,TGTGCCAGCAGCTCACGGGACAGGGAAGCTTTCTTT
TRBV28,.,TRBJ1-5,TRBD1,CASRTGVQGAGWPQHF,TGTGCCAGCAGGACAGGGGTACAGGGGGCTGGGTGGCCCCAGCATTTT
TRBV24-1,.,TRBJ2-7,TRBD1,CATSDLSGTGPEQYF,TGTGCCACCAGTGACCTATCCGGGACAGGTCCCGAGCAGTACTTC
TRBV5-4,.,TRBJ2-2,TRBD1,CASWQGDHGELFF,TGTGCCAGCTGGCAGGGGGATCACGGGGAGCTGTTTTTT
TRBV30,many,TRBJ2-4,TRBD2,CAWSLASGSNIQYF,TGTGCCTGGAGTCTTGCTAGCGGGAGTAACATTCAGTACTTC
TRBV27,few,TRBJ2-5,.,CASSWGRSQETQYF,TGTGCCAGCAGTTGGGGGAGGTCCCAAGAGACCCAGTACTTC
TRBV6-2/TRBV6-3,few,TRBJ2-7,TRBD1,CASSYRKGADYEQYF,TGTGCCAGCAGTTACCGGAAGGGGGCCGACTACGAGCAGTACTTC
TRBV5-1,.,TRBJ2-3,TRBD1,CASSRDSPADTQYF,TGCGCCAGCTCCAGGGACAGCCCTGCAGATACGCAGTATTTT
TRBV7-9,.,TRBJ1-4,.,CASSPPGVGNEKLFF,TGTGCCAGCAGCCCACCGGGAGTGGGTAATGAAAAACTGTTTTTT
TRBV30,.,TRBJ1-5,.,CAWSNTGSLSQPQHF,TGTGCCTGGAGTAACACAGGGTCTTTAAGCCAGCCCCAGCATTTT
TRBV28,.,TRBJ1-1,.,CASSGREATEAFF,TGTGCCAGCAGTGGGAGGGAGGCCACTGAAGCTTTCTTT
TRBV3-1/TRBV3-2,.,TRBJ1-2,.,CASSQVGSYYGYTF,TGTGCCAGCAGCCAAGTTGGGAGCTACTATGGCTACACCTTC
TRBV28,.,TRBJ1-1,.,CASTTLLERAGNTEAFF,TGTGCCAGCACCACTTTACTCGAACGCGCGGGGAACACTGAAGCTTTCTTT
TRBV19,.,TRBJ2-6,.,CASSIEGLANVLTF,TGTGCCAGTAGTATCGAGGGTTTGGCCAACGTCCTGACTTTC
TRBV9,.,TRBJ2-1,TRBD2,CASSVDSREGAGQFF,TGTGCCAGCAGCGTAGATTCGCGGGAGGGGGCCGGGCAGTTCTTC
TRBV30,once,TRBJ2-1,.,CAWSPHRDNEQFF,TGTGCCTGGAGCCCACACCGGGACAATGAGCAGTTCTTC
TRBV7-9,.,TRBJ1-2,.,CASSLHAEAPYGYTF,TGTGCCAGCAGCTTACACGCGGAGGCTCCCTATGGCTACACCTTC
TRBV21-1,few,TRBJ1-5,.,CASSKRGCGGNQPQHF,TGTGCCAGCAGCAAAAGGGGTTGCGGGGGGAATCAGCCCCAGCATTTT
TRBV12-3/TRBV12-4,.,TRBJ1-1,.,CASSPEEFTEAFF,TGTGCCAGCAGTCCTGAGGAGTTCACTGAAGCTTTCTTT
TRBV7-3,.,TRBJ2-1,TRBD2,CASSSTTSPNEQFF,TGTGCCAGCAGCTCGACGACTAGCCCTAATGAGCAGTTCTTC
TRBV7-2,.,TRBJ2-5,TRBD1,CASSRGQGSLETQYF,TGTGCCAGCAGCCGGGGACAGGGCAGTTTAGAGACCCAGTACTTC
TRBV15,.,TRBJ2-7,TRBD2,CATSILAGGREQYF,TGTGCCACCAGCATACTAGCGGGAGGGCGCGAGCAGTACTTC
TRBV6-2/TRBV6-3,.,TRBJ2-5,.,CASSYGGETQYF,TGTGCCAGCAGTTACGGAGGAGAGACCCAGTACTTC
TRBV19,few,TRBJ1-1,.,CASSLQSRVNTEAFF,TGTGCCAGTAGTCTCCAGTCGCGGGTTAACACTGAAGCTTTCTTT
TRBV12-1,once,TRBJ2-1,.,CASSLLGLAGYNEQFF,TGTGCCAGCAGCCTACTTGGGCTAGCGGGTTACAATGAGCAGTTCTTC
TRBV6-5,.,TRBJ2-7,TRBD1,CASSPGTGFFEQYF,TGTGCCAGCAGTCCCGGGACAGGGTTTTTCGAGCAGTACTTC
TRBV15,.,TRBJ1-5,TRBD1,CATSRGQGAQPQHF,TGTGCCACCAGCAGGGGACAGGGGGCTCAGCCCCAGCATTTT
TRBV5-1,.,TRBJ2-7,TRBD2,CASSKGDYSYEQYF,TGCGCCAGCAGCAAAGGGGACTACTCCTACGAGCAGTACTTC
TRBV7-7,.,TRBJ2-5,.,CASSFGLGGQETQYF,TGTGCTAGCAGCTTCGGACTAGGGGGCCAAGAGACCCAGTACTTC